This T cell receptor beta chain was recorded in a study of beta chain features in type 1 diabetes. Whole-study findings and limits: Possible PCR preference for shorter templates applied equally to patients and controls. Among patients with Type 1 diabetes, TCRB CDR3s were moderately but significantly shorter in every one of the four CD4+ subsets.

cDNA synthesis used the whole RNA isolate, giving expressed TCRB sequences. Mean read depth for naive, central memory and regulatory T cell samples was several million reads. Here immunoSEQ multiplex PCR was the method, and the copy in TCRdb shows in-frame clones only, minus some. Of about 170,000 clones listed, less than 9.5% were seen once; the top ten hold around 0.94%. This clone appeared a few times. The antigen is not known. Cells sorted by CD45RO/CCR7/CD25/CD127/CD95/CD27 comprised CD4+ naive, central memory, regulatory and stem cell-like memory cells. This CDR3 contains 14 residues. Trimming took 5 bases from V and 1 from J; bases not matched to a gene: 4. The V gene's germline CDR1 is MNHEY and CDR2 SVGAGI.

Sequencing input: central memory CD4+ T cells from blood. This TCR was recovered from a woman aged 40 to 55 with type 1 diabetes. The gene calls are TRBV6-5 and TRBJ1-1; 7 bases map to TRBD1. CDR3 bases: TGTGCCAGCAGTCCACAGGGGAAGAACACTGAAGCTTTCTTT. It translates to CASSPQGKNTEAFF.